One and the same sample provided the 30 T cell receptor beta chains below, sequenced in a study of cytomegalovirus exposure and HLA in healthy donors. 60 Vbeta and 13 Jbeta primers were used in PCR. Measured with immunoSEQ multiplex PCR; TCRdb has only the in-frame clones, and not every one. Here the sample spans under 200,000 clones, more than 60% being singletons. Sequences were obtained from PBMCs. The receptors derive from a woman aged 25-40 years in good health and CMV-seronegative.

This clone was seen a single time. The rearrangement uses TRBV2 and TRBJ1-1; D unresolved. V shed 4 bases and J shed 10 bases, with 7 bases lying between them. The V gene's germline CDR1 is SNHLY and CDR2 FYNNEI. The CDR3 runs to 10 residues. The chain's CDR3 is CASSVMRAFF. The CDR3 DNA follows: TGTGCCAGCAGTGTGATGAGAGCTTTCTTT. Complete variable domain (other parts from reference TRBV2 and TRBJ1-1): EPEVTQTPSHQVTQMGQEVILRCVPISNHLYFYWYRQILGQKVEFLVSFYNNEISEKSEIFDDQFSVERPDGSNFTLKIRSTKLEDSAMYFCASSVMRAFFGQGTRLTVV.

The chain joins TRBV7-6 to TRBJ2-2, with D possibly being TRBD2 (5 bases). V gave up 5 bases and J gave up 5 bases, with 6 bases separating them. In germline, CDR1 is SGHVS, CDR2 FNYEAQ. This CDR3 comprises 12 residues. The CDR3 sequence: CASSPGTGELFF. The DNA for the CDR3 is TGTGCCAGCAGCCCGGGGACCGGGGAGCTGTTTTTT.

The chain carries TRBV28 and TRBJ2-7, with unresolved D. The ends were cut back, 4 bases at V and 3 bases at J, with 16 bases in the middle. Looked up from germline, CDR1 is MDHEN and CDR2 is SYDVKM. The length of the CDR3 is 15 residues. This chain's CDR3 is CASSSNELTIYEQYF. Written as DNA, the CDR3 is TGTGCCAGCAGTTCCAACGAGCTTACCATCTACGAGCAGTACTTC.

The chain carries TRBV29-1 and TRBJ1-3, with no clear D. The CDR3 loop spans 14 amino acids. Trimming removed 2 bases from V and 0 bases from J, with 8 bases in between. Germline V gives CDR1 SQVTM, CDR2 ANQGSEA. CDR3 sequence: CSVEFPGSGNTIYF. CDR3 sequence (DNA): TGCAGCGTTGAATTTCCCGGCTCTGGAAACACCATATATTTT.

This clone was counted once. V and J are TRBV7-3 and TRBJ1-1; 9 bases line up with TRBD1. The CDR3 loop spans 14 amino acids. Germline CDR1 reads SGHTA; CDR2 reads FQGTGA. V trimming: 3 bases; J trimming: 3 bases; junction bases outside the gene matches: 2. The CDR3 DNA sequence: TGTGCCAGCAGCTTGCGGGACAGGGACACTGAAGCTTTCTTT. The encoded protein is CASSLRDRDTEAFF. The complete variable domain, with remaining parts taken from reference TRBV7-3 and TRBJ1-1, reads GAGVSQTPSNKVTEKGKYVELRCDPISGHTALYWYRQSLGQGPEFLIYFQGTGAADDSGLPNDRFFAVRPEGSVSTLKIQRTERGDSAVYLCASSLRDRDTEAFFGQGTRLTVV.

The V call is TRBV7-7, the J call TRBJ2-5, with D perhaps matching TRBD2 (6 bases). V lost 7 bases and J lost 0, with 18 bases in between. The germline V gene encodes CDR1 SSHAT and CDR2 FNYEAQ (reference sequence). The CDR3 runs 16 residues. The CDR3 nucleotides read TGTGCCAGCATTCCCCTAGGGAGCGGGCACCAAGAGACCCAGTACTTC. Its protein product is CASIPLGSGHQETQYF.

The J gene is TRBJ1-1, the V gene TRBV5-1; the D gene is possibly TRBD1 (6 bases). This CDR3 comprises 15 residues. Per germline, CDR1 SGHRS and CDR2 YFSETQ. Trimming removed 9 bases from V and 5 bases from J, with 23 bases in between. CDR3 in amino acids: CATGEGVREGTEAFF. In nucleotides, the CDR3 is TGCGCCACCGGGGAGGGGGTGAGGGAAGGGACTGAAGCTTTCTTT.

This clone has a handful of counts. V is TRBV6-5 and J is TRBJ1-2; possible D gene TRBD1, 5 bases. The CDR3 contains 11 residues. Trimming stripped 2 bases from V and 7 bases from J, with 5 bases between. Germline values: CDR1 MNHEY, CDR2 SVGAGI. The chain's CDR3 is CASSYGAGYTF. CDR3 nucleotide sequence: TGTGCCAGCAGTTACGGGGCTGGCTACACCTTC.

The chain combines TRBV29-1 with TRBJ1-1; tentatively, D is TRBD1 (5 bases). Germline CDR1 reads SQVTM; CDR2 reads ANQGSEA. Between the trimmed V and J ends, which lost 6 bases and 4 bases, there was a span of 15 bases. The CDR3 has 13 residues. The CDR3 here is CSVTEIQGTEAFF. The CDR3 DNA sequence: TGCAGCGTAACAGAGATTCAGGGCACTGAAGCTTTCTTT.

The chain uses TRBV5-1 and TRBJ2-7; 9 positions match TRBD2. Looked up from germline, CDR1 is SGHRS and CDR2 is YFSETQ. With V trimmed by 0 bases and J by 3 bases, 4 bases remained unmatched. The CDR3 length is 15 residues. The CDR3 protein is CASSLAGSGGYEQYF. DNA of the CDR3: TGCGCCAGCAGCTTGGCTGGTAGCGGGGGCTACGAGCAGTACTTC. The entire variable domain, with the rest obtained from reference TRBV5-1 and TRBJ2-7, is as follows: KAGVTQTPRYLIKTRGQQVTLSCSPISGHRSVSWYQQTPGQGLQFLFEYFSETQRNKGNFPGRFSGRQFSNSRSEMNVSTLELGDSALYLCASSLAGSGGYEQYFGPGTRLTVT.

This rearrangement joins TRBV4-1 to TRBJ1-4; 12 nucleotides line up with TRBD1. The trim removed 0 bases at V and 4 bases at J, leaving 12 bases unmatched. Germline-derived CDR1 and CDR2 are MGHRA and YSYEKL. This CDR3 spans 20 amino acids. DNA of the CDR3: TGCGCCAGCAGCCAAGACGGGTTGGGGACAGGGGGCGCTTATAATGAAAAACTGTTTTTT. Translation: CASSQDGLGTGGAYNEKLFF.

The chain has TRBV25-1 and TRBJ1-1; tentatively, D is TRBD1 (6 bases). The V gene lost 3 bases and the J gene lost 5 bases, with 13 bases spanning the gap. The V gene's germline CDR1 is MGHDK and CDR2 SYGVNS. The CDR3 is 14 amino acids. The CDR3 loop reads CASSDGGRGTEAFF. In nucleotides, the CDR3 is TGTGCCAGCAGTGACGGGGGGCGCGGGACTGAAGCTTTCTTT.

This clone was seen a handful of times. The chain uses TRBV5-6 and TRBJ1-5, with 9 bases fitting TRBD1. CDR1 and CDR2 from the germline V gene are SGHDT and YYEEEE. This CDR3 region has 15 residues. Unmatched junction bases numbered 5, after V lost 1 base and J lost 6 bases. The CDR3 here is CASSLYRGQSQPQHF. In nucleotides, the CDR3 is TGTGCCAGCAGCTTGTACAGGGGGCAAAGTCAGCCCCAGCATTTT.

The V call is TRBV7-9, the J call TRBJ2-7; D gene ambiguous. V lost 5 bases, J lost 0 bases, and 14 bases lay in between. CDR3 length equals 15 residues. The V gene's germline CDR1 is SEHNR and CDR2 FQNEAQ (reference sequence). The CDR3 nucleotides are TGTGCCAGCAGCCTCATGCACAGCCTCTCCTACGAGCAGTACTTC. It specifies CASSLMHSLSYEQYF.

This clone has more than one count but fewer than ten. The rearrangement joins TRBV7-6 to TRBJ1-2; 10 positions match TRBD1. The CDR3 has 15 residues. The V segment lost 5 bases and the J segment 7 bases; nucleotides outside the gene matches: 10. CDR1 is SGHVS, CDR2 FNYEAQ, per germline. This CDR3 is CASSGLTGGAGGYTF. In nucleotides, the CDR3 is TGTGCCAGCAGCGGGCTGACAGGGGGCGCCGGTGGCTACACCTTC.

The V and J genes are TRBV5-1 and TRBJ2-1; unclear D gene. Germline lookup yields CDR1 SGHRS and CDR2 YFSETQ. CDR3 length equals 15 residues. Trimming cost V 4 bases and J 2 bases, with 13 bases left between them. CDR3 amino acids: CASSLLANTYNEQFF. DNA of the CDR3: TGCGCCAGCAGCCTCCTTGCAAACACCTACAATGAGCAGTTCTTC.

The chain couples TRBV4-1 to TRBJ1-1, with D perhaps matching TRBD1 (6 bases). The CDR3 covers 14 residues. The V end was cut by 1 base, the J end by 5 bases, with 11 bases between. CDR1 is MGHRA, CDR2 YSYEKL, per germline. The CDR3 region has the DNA TGCGCCAGCAGCCAAGCAGGGGTAGTGACTGAAGCTTTCTTT. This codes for CASSQAGVVTEAFF.

The CDR3: CASSEAGGFGYTF. The CDR3 nucleotides are TGTGCCAGCAGTGAAGCTGGAGGTTTCGGCTACACCTTC. V is TRBV2 and J is TRBJ1-2; no definite D call. V was clipped by 0 bases and J by 8 bases, with 10 bases between them. The CDR3 runs 13 residues. Germline CDR1 reads SNHLY; CDR2 reads FYNNEI.

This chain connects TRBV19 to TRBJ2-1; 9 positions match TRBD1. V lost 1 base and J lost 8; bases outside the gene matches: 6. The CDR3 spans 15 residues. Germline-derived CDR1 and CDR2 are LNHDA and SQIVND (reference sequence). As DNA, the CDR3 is TGTGCCAGTAGTATAGGGACAGGGGTTAGCGATGAGCAGTTCTTC. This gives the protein CASSIGTGVSDEQFF.

This CDR3 reads CASRRQGNTEAFF. The CDR3 DNA is TGTGCCAGCAGAAGACAGGGGAACACTGAAGCTTTCTTT. This rearrangement joins TRBV2 to TRBJ1-1, with 7 bases that match TRBD1. This CDR3 is built from 13 residues. CDR1 and CDR2 (germline): SNHLY, FYNNEI. V lost 6 bases to trimming and J lost 1 base; unmatched junction nucleotides: 2.

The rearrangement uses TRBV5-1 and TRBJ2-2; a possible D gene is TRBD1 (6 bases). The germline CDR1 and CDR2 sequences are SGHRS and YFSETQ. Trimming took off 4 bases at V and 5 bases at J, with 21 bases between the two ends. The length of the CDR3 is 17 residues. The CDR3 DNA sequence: TGCGCCAGCAGCCTGCCACGACAGGTCCTAGGGACCGGGGAGCTGTTTTTT. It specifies CASSLPRQVLGTGELFF.

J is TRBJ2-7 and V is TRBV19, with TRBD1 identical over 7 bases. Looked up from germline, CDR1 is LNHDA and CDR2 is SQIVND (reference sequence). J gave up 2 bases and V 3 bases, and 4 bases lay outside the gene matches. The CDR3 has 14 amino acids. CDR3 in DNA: TGTGCCAGTAGTATTCAGGGGGTCCCCTACGAGCAGTACTTC. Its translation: CASSIQGVPYEQYF.

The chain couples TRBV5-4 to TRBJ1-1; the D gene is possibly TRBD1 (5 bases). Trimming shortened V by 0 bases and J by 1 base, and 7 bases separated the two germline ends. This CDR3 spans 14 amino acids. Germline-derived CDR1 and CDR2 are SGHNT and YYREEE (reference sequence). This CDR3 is CASSLGQQNTEAFF. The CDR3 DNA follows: TGTGCCAGCAGCTTGGGACAGCAGAACACTGAAGCTTTCTTT.

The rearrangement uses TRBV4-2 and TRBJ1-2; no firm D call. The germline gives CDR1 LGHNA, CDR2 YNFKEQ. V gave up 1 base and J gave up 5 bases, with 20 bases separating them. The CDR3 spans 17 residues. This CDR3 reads CASSQASSLREGYGYTF. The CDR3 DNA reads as TGTGCCAGCAGCCAAGCCTCAAGCCTTAGGGAGGGTTATGGCTACACCTTC.

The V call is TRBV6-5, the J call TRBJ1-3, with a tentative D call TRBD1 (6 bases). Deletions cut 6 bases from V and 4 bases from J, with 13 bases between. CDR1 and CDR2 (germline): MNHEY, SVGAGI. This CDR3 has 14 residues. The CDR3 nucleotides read TGTGCCAGCAGCCGAAAACAGGGCGGAAACACCATATATTTT. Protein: CASSRKQGGNTIYF.

In nucleotides, the CDR3 is TGCGCCAGCAGCTTCGGACTAGTCGATGAGCAGTTCTTC. Its translation: CASSFGLVDEQFF. The chain employs TRBV5-1 and TRBJ2-1; 7 nucleotides match TRBD2. CDR1 is SGHRS and CDR2 is YFSETQ in the germline V gene. The trim removed 2 bases at V and 8 bases at J, leaving 4 bases unmatched. The CDR3 spans 13 residues.

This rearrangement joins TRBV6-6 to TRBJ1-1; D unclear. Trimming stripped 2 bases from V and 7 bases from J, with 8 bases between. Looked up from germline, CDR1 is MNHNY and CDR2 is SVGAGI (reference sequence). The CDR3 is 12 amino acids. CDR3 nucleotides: TGTGCCAGCAGTTACGGGCCAGGTGAAGCTTTCTTT. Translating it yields CASSYGPGEAFF.

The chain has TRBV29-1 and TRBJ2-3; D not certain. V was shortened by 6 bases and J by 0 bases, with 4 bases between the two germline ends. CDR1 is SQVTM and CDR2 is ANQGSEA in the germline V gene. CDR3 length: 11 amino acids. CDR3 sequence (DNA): TGCAGCGTCGGTAGCACAGATACGCAGTATTTT. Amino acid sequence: CSVGSTDTQYF.

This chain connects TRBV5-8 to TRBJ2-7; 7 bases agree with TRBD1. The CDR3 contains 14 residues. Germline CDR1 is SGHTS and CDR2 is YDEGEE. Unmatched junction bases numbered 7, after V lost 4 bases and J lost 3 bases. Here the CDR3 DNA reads TGTGCCAGCAGCCACAGGCCAGGGGGCTACGAGCAGTACTTC. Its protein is CASSHRPGGYEQYF.

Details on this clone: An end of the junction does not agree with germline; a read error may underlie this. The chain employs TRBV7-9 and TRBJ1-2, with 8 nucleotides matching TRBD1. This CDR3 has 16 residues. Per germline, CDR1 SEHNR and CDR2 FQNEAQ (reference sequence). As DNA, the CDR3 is TGTTCCAGCAGCTTCATACAGGGGGGCCTTACCTATGGCTACACCTTC. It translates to CSSSFIQGGLTYGYTF.